The 21 T cell receptor beta chains given below trace back to one sample, sequenced in a study of blood T cell repertoires in COVID-19. Here immunoSEQ multiplex PCR was the method, and the copy in TCRdb shows in-frame clones only, minus some. Among about 350,000 clones listed, under 95% were seen once. The sample was peripheral blood. Every receptor here comes from a woman between 18 and 29 years old who had recovered from COVID-19.

This clone was detected only once. CDR3 bases: TGCGCCAGCAGCCAAGATCTGTCCGTCTATGGCTACACCTTC. Translated, it gives CASSQDLSVYGYTF. This rearrangement joins TRBV4-3 to TRBJ1-2; unclear D gene. CDR1 is LGHNA, CDR2 YSLEER, per germline. V lost 0 bases and J lost 4, with 9 bases in between. This CDR3 comprises 14 residues.

This clone has only a few counts. The chain recombines TRBV5-4 with TRBJ1-2; 7 bases agree with TRBD1. The V segment lost 0 bases and the J segment 5 bases; nucleotides outside the gene matches: 7. The CDR3 sequence is 15 residues long. Per germline, CDR1 SGHNT and CDR2 YYREEE (reference sequence). Here the CDR3 reads CASSLERGQLYGYTF. DNA for the CDR3: TGTGCCAGCAGCTTGGAAAGGGGACAGCTATATGGCTACACCTTC.

This clone has a single count. The chain employs TRBV5-1 and TRBJ2-2; 8 nucleotides agree with TRBD1. The germline V gene has CDR1 SGHRS and CDR2 YFSETQ. Trimming at V came to 0 bases and at J to 4 bases, leaving 5 bases not matched to a gene. CDR3 size: 16 residues. The CDR3 protein is CASSLETGVATGELFF. The CDR3 nucleotides read TGCGCCAGCAGCTTGGAGACAGGGGTCGCCACCGGGGAGCTGTTTTTT.

The chain combines TRBV6-5 with TRBJ1-6, with TRBD1 as a possible D gene (5 bases). V gave up 8 bases and J gave up 5 bases, with 10 bases separating them. Germline values: CDR1 MNHEY, CDR2 SVGAGI. This CDR3 region has 13 residues. The CDR3 sequence: CASVRGNNSPLHF. CDR3 bases: TGTGCCAGCGTAAGGGGCAATAATTCACCCCTCCACTTT.

This clone was observed once. V is TRBV18 and J is TRBJ1-1, with 7 positions matching TRBD1. The CDR3 is 14 amino acids. The ends lost 6 bases at V and 5 bases at J; junction bases unmatched: 9. Germline lookup yields CDR1 KGHSH and CDR2 LQKENI. The CDR3 coding sequence is TGTGCCAGCTCCCAGGACAGGATGGGGACTGAAGCTTTCTTT. Translating gives CASSQDRMGTEAFF.

The chain uses TRBV19 and TRBJ2-4, with 9 bases fitting TRBD2. The CDR3 contains 13 residues. Germline V lookup: CDR1 LNHDA, CDR2 SQIVND (reference sequence). V shed 3 bases, J shed 12 bases, and the junction held 6 bases outside the gene matches. The CDR3 region is CASSIGREGGQYF. The DNA for the CDR3 is TGTGCCAGTAGTATCGGGCGGGAGGGCGGTCAGTACTTC.

This chain uses TRBV3-1 (or the pseudogene TRBV3-2) with TRBJ1-4, with 8 bases that match TRBD1. From germline, CDR1 is LGHDT and CDR2 YNNKEL (reference sequence). Losses at the gene ends were 5 bases for V and 10 bases for J; bases not matched to a gene: 6. The CDR3 is 13 amino acids. The CDR3 DNA sequence: TGTGCCAGCAGCAACTCACAGGGGGGAAAACTGTTTTTT. The encoded protein is CASSNSQGGKLFF.

The gene calls are TRBV12-3 or TRBV12-4 and TRBJ1-5; 7 bases align to TRBD1. The ends lost 6 bases at V and 4 bases at J; junction bases unmatched: 3. The CDR3 consists of 13 residues. CDR3 coding DNA: TGTGCCAGCAGGTCGACAGGGAATCAGCCCCAGCATTTT. Residues: CASRSTGNQPQHF.

V usage is TRBV20-1 and J usage is TRBJ1-4; 7 bases line up with TRBD1. The CDR3 totals 14 residues. Germline trimming cut 6 bases from V and 9 bases from J; bases unmatched to any gene: 13. Germline V CDR1 and CDR2: DFQATT, SNEGSKA (reference sequence). In DNA, the CDR3 is TGCAGTGCCAGTGGGGACAGAGCAGGGCAAAAACTGTTTTTT. It yields the protein CSASGDRAGQKLFF.

Comments on this clone: Other DNA sequences in this sample translate to the same CDR3. The chain uses TRBV19 and TRBJ1-5; D is ambiguous. The CDR3 totals 15 residues. Germline CDR1 is LNHDA and CDR2 is SQIVND (reference sequence). Between the trimmed V and J ends, which lost 3 bases and 0 bases, there was a span of 9 bases. The CDR3 DNA is TGTGCCAGTAGTATTGGAGAATATAGCAATCAGCCCCAGCATTTT. Protein product: CASSIGEYSNQPQHF.

This sequence joins TRBV6-5 and TRBJ1-1; weak D call: TRBD1 (5 bases). The CDR3 contains 15 residues. The V and J ends lost 2 bases and 4 bases respectively, with 14 bases between them. Germline V CDR1 and CDR2: MNHEY, SVGAGI. The CDR3 spells CASSYGGLKGTEAFF. CDR3 DNA sequence: TGTGCCAGCAGTTACGGGGGGTTAAAGGGCACTGAAGCTTTCTTT.

This rearrangement joins TRBV4-3 to TRBJ2-1, with D possibly being TRBD2 (7 bases). CDR1 and CDR2 (germline): LGHNA, YSLEER. CDR3 length equals 15 residues. The germline V and J ends were trimmed by 0 bases and 7 bases, with 13 bases remaining between them. The CDR3, as DNA: TGCGCCAGCAGCCAAGAGGGGGGGCTGGGAAATGAGCAGTTCTTC. Protein product: CASSQEGGLGNEQFF.

The V call is TRBV7-2, the J call TRBJ2-5, with a possible D match to TRBD2 (6 bases). V was trimmed by 1 base and J by 5 bases, leaving 11 bases between them. This CDR3 is built from 14 residues. The V gene's germline CDR1 is SGHTA and CDR2 FQGNSA. CDR3 residues: CASSLVGSKETQYF. The CDR3 region has the DNA TGTGCCAGCAGCTTAGTCGGGAGTAAGGAGACCCAGTACTTC.

The chain carries TRBV29-1 and TRBJ1-5, with D possibly TRBD1 on 5 matching bases. The CDR3 has 13 residues. The germline V gene has CDR1 SQVTM and CDR2 ANQGSEA. With 6 bases removed from V and 2 bases from J, the gap between germline ends came to 11 bases. The CDR3 loop reads CSVADSRNQPQHF. The CDR3 DNA reads as TGCAGCGTCGCTGACAGCCGCAATCAGCCCCAGCATTTT.

In DNA form, the CDR3 reads TGTGCCAGCAGTTTGTACGGAGCGGGTACGCAGTATTTT. Translated: CASSLYGAGTQYF. The gene calls are TRBV12-3 or TRBV12-4 and TRBJ2-3, with D possibly being TRBD2 (6 bases). The CDR3 runs to 13 residues. V lost 3 bases to trimming and J lost 8 bases, with 12 bases between them.

The CDR3 spells CASSPGSSYNEQFF. The CDR3 DNA follows: TGTGCCAGCAGCCCCGGGAGCTCCTACAATGAGCAGTTCTTC. This chain uses TRBV27 with TRBJ2-1; perhaps TRBD2 as D (6 bases). This CDR3 contains 14 residues. Germline V gene data show CDR1 as MNHEY and CDR2 as SMNVEV (reference sequence). Trimming took off 6 bases at V and 0 bases at J, with 9 bases between the two ends.

This chain uses TRBV5-4 with TRBJ1-1, with 8 bases that match TRBD1. Germline CDR1 and CDR2: SGHNT and YYREEE (reference sequence). The V segment lost 3 bases and the J segment 0 bases; nucleotides outside the gene matches: 4. The CDR3 contains 15 residues. CDR3 DNA: TGTGCCAGCAGCTCGACAGGGGCGATGAACACTGAAGCTTTCTTT. Protein sequence: CASSSTGAMNTEAFF. The complete variable domain, with remaining parts taken from reference TRBV5-4 and TRBJ1-1, reads ETGVTQSPTHLIKTRGQQVTLRCSSQSGHNTVSWYQQALGQGPQFIFQYYREEENGRGNFPPRFSGLQFPNYSSELNVNALELDDSALYLCASSSTGAMNTEAFFGQGTRLTVV.

The chain combines TRBV24-1 with TRBJ1-2, with a possible D match to TRBD1 (6 bases). The CDR3 totals 14 residues. With 5 bases removed from V and 8 bases from J, the gap between germline ends came to 17 bases. The germline CDR1 and CDR2 sequences are KGHDR and SFDVKD. The CDR3 is CATSASFGTPGYTF. DNA for the CDR3: TGTGCCACCAGTGCTAGTTTCGGGACACCCGGCTACACCTTC.

This sequence joins TRBV5-1 and TRBJ1-5; D not certain. The length of the CDR3 is 17 residues. Germline lookup yields CDR1 SGHRS and CDR2 YFSETQ. With 0 bases removed from V and 0 bases from J, the gap between germline ends came to 13 bases. The CDR3 nucleotides are TGCGCCAGCAGCTTGGCCACGGGAGGGTTTAGCAATCAGCCCCAGCATTTT. This codes for CASSLATGGFSNQPQHF.

This sequence joins TRBV6-5 and TRBJ1-2, with 7 bases that match TRBD1. The CDR3 has 13 amino acids. The V segment lost 7 bases and the J segment 10 bases; nucleotides outside the gene matches: 12. Germline V gene lookup returns CDR1 MNHEY and CDR2 SVGAGI. The CDR3 region is CASTLSGTAAYTF. CDR3 in DNA: TGTGCCAGCACACTTTCCGGGACAGCGGCCTACACCTTC.

The J gene is TRBJ2-1, the V gene TRBV10-3; TRBD2 agrees at 10 bases. The CDR3 is made up of 17 amino acids. Germline V gene lookup returns CDR1 ENHRY and CDR2 SYGVKD. Trimming took 0 bases from V and 5 from J; bases not matched to a gene: 7. The CDR3 coding sequence is TGTGCCATCAGTGAGTCATCTGGGACTAGCGTCAACAATGAGCAGTTCTTC. Residues: CAISESSGTSVNNEQFF.